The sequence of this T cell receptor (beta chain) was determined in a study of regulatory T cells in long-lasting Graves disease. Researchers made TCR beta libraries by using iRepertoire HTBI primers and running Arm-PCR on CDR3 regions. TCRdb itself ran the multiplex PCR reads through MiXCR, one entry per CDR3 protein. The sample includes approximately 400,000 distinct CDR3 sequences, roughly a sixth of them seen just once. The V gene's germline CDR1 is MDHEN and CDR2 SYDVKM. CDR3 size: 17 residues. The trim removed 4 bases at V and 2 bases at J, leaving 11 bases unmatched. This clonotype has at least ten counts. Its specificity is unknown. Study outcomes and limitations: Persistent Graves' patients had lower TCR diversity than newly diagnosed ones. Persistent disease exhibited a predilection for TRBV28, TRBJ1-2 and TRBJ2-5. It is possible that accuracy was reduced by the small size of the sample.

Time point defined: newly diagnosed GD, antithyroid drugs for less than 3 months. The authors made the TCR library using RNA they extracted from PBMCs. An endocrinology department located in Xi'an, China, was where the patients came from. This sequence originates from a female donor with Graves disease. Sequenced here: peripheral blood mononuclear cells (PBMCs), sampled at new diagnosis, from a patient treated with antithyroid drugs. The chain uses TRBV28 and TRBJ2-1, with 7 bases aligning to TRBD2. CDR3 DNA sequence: TGTGCCAGCAGTTCACCAGCGGGGACCGGGACCTACAATGAGCAGTTCTTC. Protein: CASSSPAGTGTYNEQFF.